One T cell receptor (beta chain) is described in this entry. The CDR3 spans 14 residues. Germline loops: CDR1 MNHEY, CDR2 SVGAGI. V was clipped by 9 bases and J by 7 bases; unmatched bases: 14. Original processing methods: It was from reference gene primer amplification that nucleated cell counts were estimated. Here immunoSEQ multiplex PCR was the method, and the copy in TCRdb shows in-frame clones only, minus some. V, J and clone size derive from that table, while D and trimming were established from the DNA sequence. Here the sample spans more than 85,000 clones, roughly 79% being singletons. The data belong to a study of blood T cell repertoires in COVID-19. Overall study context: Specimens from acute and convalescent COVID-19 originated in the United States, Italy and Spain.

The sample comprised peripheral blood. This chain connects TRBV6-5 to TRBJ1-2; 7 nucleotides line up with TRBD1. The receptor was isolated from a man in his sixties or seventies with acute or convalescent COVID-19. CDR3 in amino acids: CASTSAGGSGGYTF. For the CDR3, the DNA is TGTGCCAGTACATCGGCAGGGGGTAGTGGTGGCTACACCTTC.